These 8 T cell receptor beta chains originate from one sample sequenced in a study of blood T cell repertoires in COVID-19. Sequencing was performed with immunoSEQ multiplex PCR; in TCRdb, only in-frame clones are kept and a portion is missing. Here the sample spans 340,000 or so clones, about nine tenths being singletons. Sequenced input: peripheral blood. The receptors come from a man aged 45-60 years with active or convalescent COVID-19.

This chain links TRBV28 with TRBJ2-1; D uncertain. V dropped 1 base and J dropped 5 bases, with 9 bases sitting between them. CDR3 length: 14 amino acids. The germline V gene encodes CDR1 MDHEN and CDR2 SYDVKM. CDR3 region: CASSLSPGNNEQFF. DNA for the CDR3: TGTGCCAGCAGTTTATCCCCAGGCAACAATGAGCAGTTCTTC. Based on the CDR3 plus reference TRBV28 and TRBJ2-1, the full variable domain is DVKVTQSSRYLVKRTGEKVFLECVQDMDHENMFWYRQDPGLGLRLIYFSYDVKMKEKGDIPEGYSVSREKKERFSLILESASTNQTSMYLCASSLSPGNNEQFFGPGTRLTVL.

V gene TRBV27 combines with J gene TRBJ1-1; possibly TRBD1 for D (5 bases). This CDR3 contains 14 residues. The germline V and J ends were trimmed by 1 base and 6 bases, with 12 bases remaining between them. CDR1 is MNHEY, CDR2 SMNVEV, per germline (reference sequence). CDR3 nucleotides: TGTGCCAGCAGTTTATGGAGGGAAGGGGCTGAAGCTTTCTTT. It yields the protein CASSLWREGAEAFF.

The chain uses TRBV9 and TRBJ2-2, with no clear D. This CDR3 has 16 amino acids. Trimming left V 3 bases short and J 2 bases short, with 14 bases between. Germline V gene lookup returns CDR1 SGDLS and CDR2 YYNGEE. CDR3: CASSGRQLLNTGELFF. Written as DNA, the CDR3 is TGTGCCAGCAGCGGTCGACAACTCCTAAACACCGGGGAGCTGTTTTTT.

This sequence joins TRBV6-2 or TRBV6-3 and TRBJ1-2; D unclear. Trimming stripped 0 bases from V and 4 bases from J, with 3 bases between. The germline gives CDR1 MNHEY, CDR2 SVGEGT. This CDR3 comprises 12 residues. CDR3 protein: CASSYSRYGYTF. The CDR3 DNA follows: TGTGCCAGCAGTTACTCTCGCTATGGCTACACCTTC.

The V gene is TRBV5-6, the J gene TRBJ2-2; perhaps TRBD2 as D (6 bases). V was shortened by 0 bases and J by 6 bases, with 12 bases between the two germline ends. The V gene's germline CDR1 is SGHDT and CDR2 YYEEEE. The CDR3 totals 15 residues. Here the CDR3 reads CASSLEAGVPGELFF. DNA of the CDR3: TGTGCCAGCAGCTTGGAAGCGGGCGTCCCCGGGGAGCTGTTTTTT.

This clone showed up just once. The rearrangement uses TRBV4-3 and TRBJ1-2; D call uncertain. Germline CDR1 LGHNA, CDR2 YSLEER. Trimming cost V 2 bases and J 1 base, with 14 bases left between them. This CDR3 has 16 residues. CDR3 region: CASSQSFASGNYGYTF. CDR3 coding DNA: TGCGCCAGCAGCCAAAGCTTCGCGAGCGGTAACTATGGCTACACCTTC.

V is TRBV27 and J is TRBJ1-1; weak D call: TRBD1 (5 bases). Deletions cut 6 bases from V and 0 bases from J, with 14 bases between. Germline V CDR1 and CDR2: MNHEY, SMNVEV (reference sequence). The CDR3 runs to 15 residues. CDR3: CASSRQKQMNTEAFF. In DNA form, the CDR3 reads TGTGCCAGCAGCCGACAGAAACAGATGAACACTGAAGCTTTCTTT.

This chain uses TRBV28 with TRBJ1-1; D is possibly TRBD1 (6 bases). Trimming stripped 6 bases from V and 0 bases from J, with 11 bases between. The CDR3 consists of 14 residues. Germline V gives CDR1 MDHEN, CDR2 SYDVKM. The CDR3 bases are TGTGCCAGCAGCATAACAGGGTTGAACACTGAAGCTTTCTTT. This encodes CASSITGLNTEAFF.